This T cell receptor (beta chain) derives from a study of vaccination and CD4 T cells after COVID-19. About the study: No peptide, an HIV-1 Nef pool, or a CEFX pool was what each control culture received.

Germline CDR1 and CDR2: MNHEY and SVGEGT. V lost 6 bases and J lost 14, with 18 bases in between. The length of the CDR3 is 12 residues. The assay that was used to sequence DNA from cultured CD4+ T cells was the Oncomine TCR Beta short-read assay. Genomic DNA from cultured CD4+ T cells was extracted. TCRdb re-analysed the PCR reads in MiXCR, keeping a single row per CDR3 protein. The sample includes approximately 14,000 distinct CDR3 sequences, approximately 71% of them seen just once. This clonotype has just one count. No antigen is known for it. Indicated treatment: approximately nine-day PBMC culture with coronavirus spike peptide pools or control peptides (ViraFEST assay). Negative selection enriched CD4+ T cells from cultures at 9 to 11 days.

The chain has TRBV6-2 or TRBV6-3 and TRBJ2-3; D is ambiguous. The clonotype comes from a human donor who had recovered from COVID-19. Material for sequencing was CD4+ T cells from blood, cultured in vitro. The CDR3 loop is CASSPRSADPYF. The CDR3, as DNA: TGTGCCAGCAGCCCCCGTTCCGCTGATCCGTATTTT.